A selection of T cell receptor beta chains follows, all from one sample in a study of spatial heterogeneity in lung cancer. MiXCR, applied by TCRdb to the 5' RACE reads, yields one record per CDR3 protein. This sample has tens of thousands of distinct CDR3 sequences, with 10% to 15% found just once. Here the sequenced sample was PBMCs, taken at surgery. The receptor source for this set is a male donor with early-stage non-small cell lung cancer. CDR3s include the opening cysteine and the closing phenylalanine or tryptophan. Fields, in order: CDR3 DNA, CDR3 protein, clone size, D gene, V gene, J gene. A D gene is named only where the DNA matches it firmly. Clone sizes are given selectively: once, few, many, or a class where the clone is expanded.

cdr3_nt: TGTGCCAGTAGTATGGGGAGGTCCTACGAGCAGTACTTC; cdr3_aa: CASSMGRSYEQYF; clone_size: NA; d_call: NA; v_call: TRBV19; j_call: TRBJ2-7
cdr3_nt: TGTGCCAGCAGCTTAGCGAGACTCCCCGATGTGGAGACCCAGTACTTC; cdr3_aa: CASSLARLPDVETQYF; clone_size: NA; d_call: NA; v_call: TRBV7-9; j_call: TRBJ2-5
cdr3_nt: TGTGCCAGCAGCTTAGAAACGATCTACGAGCAGTACTTC; cdr3_aa: CASSLETIYEQYF; clone_size: NA; d_call: NA; v_call: TRBV11-2; j_call: TRBJ2-7
cdr3_nt: TGTGCCTGGAGTGTAGAACACAACACTGAAGCTTTCTTT; cdr3_aa: CAWSVEHNTEAFF; clone_size: NA; d_call: NA; v_call: TRBV30; j_call: TRBJ1-1
cdr3_nt: TGTGCCAGCAGCCAAGATCGGAACACGAACTATGGCTACACCTTC; cdr3_aa: CASSQDRNTNYGYTF; clone_size: few; d_call: NA; v_call: TRBV4-2; j_call: TRBJ1-2
cdr3_nt: TGCGCCAGCAGCCCGTCATCCGGGGGGCTCGCAGGAGATACGCAGTATTTT; cdr3_aa: CASSPSSGGLAGDTQYF; clone_size: NA; d_call: NA; v_call: TRBV4-1; j_call: TRBJ2-3
cdr3_nt: TGTGCCAGCAGCCCCCCGTTCCAGGGTTCTGAAGCTTTCTTT; cdr3_aa: CASSPPFQGSEAFF; clone_size: many; d_call: NA; v_call: TRBV7-9; j_call: TRBJ1-1
cdr3_nt: TGCAGTGCTAGAGAAGTAGGGGGGGGGGAGACCCAGTACTTC; cdr3_aa: CSAREVGGGETQYF; clone_size: few; d_call: NA; v_call: TRBV20-1; j_call: TRBJ2-5
cdr3_nt: TGTGCCTGGAGTGTACTGAGGCGGGGGGATTACAATGAGCAGTTCTTC; cdr3_aa: CAWSVLRRGDYNEQFF; clone_size: NA; d_call: TRBD2; v_call: TRBV30; j_call: TRBJ2-1
cdr3_nt: TGCAGCGTGGACAGGACTAGCGGGAGTGAGGATACGCAGTATTTT; cdr3_aa: CSVDRTSGSEDTQYF; clone_size: few; d_call: TRBD2; v_call: TRBV29-1; j_call: TRBJ2-3
cdr3_nt: TGTGCCATCAGCCCGGGACAGGGAAATACCGGGGAGCTGTTTTTT; cdr3_aa: CAISPGQGNTGELFF; clone_size: few; d_call: TRBD1; v_call: TRBV10-3; j_call: TRBJ2-2
cdr3_nt: TGTGCCAGCAGTGTCGGCGGAGCCGGGGAGCTGTTTTTT; cdr3_aa: CASSVGGAGELFF; clone_size: NA; d_call: NA; v_call: TRBV2; j_call: TRBJ2-2
cdr3_nt: TGCGCCAGCAGCTTGGAGCGGCCGAGCGGGACCGGGGAGCTGTTTTTT; cdr3_aa: CASSLERPSGTGELFF; clone_size: NA; d_call: NA; v_call: TRBV5-1; j_call: TRBJ2-2
cdr3_nt: TGTGCCAACCTTCTCACGGGGTCCACTGAAGCTTTCTTT; cdr3_aa: CANLLTGSTEAFF; clone_size: few; d_call: NA; v_call: TRBV2; j_call: TRBJ1-1
cdr3_nt: TGTGCCACCAGCAGAGCGGTTAATGGAAACACCATATATTTT; cdr3_aa: CATSRAVNGNTIYF; clone_size: few; d_call: NA; v_call: TRBV15; j_call: TRBJ1-3
cdr3_nt: TGCAGCGTCTCGGACACCGGGGCCAAAAACATTCAGTACTTC; cdr3_aa: CSVSDTGAKNIQYF; clone_size: few; d_call: NA; v_call: TRBV29-1; j_call: TRBJ2-4
cdr3_nt: TGTGCCAGCAGCGTGTGGCGAAACACCGGGGAGCTGTTTTTT; cdr3_aa: CASSVWRNTGELFF; clone_size: few; d_call: NA; v_call: TRBV9; j_call: TRBJ2-2
cdr3_nt: TGTGCCAGCAGCGGCTATAACAATGAGCAGTTCTTC; cdr3_aa: CASSGYNNEQFF; clone_size: few; d_call: NA; v_call: TRBV6-5; j_call: TRBJ2-1
cdr3_nt: TGTGCCAGCAGTTACGTACAGGTGACGTCGGGAGGCTACACCTTC; cdr3_aa: CASSYVQVTSGGYTF; clone_size: NA; d_call: NA; v_call: TRBV6-4; j_call: TRBJ1-2
cdr3_nt: TGCAGCGTTGAATTGATCGGGGGGGCAGATACGCAGTATTTT; cdr3_aa: CSVELIGGADTQYF; clone_size: NA; d_call: TRBD2; v_call: TRBV29-1; j_call: TRBJ2-3
cdr3_nt: TGTGCCAGCACCTCCAGCAGGTCCTTATACGAGCAGTACTTC; cdr3_aa: CASTSSRSLYEQYF; clone_size: NA; d_call: NA; v_call: TRBV12-3/TRBV12-4; j_call: TRBJ2-7
cdr3_nt: TGCAGTGCCCGGACTAGCGGGACGGGACACAATGAGCAGTTCTTC; cdr3_aa: CSARTSGTGHNEQFF; clone_size: many; d_call: TRBD2; v_call: TRBV20-1; j_call: TRBJ2-1
cdr3_nt: TGTGCCAGCAGCTTAGTGGCGAGCGGCGTTGTTGATGAGCAGTTCTTC; cdr3_aa: CASSLVASGVVDEQFF; clone_size: few; d_call: NA; v_call: TRBV11-2; j_call: TRBJ2-1
cdr3_nt: TGTGCCAGCAGCTTAGCGGGGACGGGACAGAGCTCCTACAATGAGCAGTTCTTC; cdr3_aa: CASSLAGTGQSSYNEQFF; clone_size: NA; d_call: NA; v_call: TRBV5-6; j_call: TRBJ2-1
cdr3_nt: TGTGCCAGTAGTATCACAGGGGGGTACAATGAGCAGTTCTTC; cdr3_aa: CASSITGGYNEQFF; clone_size: NA; d_call: TRBD1; v_call: TRBV19; j_call: TRBJ2-1
cdr3_nt: TGTGCCAGCAGAAGAGCGGGGGCCCAGGGAGATGAGCAGTTCTTC; cdr3_aa: CASRRAGAQGDEQFF; clone_size: NA; d_call: TRBD2; v_call: TRBV12-3/TRBV12-4; j_call: TRBJ2-1
cdr3_nt: TGTGCCAGCAGCGGACGGCCGAACACCGGGGAGCTGTTTTTT; cdr3_aa: CASSGRPNTGELFF; clone_size: many; d_call: NA; v_call: TRBV5-5; j_call: TRBJ2-2
cdr3_nt: TGTGCCAGCAGCCCCATTGGAGATACCTGGACCCAGTACTTC; cdr3_aa: CASSPIGDTWTQYF; clone_size: NA; d_call: NA; v_call: TRBV6-6; j_call: TRBJ2-5
cdr3_nt: TGCAGCGTTGAAGGGGTGCGGGAGAGAGGCAATGAGCAGTTCTTC; cdr3_aa: CSVEGVRERGNEQFF; clone_size: once; d_call: TRBD2; v_call: TRBV29-1; j_call: TRBJ2-1
cdr3_nt: TGTGCCAGCAGCTTGGGGGCTCCTAGCGGGGGGGCAAGAGATACGCAGTATTTT; cdr3_aa: CASSLGAPSGGARDTQYF; clone_size: NA; d_call: TRBD2; v_call: TRBV5-6; j_call: TRBJ2-3
cdr3_nt: TGCAGCGTTCTGGAACTAGCGAATGAGCAGTTCTTC; cdr3_aa: CSVLELANEQFF; clone_size: few; d_call: TRBD2; v_call: TRBV29-1; j_call: TRBJ2-1
cdr3_nt: TGTGCCTGGAGTGGGACGAACACCGGGGAGCTGTTTTTT; cdr3_aa: CAWSGTNTGELFF; clone_size: few; d_call: NA; v_call: TRBV30; j_call: TRBJ2-2
cdr3_nt: TGTGCCATCAGTGAGAGTGATGATGGCTACGAGCAGTACTTC; cdr3_aa: CAISESDDGYEQYF; clone_size: few; d_call: NA; v_call: TRBV10-3; j_call: TRBJ2-7
cdr3_nt: TGCAGCGTTGGAACCTACAATGAGCAGTTCTTC; cdr3_aa: CSVGTYNEQFF; clone_size: few; d_call: NA; v_call: TRBV29-1; j_call: TRBJ2-1
cdr3_nt: TGTGCCAGCAGCCAAAGGGCCTCCTACGAGCAGTACTTC; cdr3_aa: CASSQRASYEQYF; clone_size: few; d_call: NA; v_call: TRBV3-1; j_call: TRBJ2-7
cdr3_nt: TGTGCCAGCAGCCCCCGGGCGTCAGGGGCCCAGTACTTC; cdr3_aa: CASSPRASGAQYF; clone_size: NA; d_call: NA; v_call: TRBV7-7; j_call: TRBJ2-5
cdr3_nt: TGTGCCAGCAGTTTTACCAGGGAAAGTGAAGCTTTCTTT; cdr3_aa: CASSFTRESEAFF; clone_size: NA; d_call: NA; v_call: TRBV12-3/TRBV12-4; j_call: TRBJ1-1
cdr3_nt: TGTGCCAGCAGCCAAGGTTCGGACAGGAGGAATGGCTACACCTTC; cdr3_aa: CASSQGSDRRNGYTF; clone_size: few; d_call: TRBD1; v_call: TRBV3-1; j_call: TRBJ1-2
cdr3_nt: TGTGCCAGCAGCCCGGCGGACACGGCAAACACTGAAGCTTTCTTT; cdr3_aa: CASSPADTANTEAFF; clone_size: NA; d_call: NA; v_call: TRBV7-2; j_call: TRBJ1-1
cdr3_nt: TGTGCCAGCAGCCAAGATAGCCAGGATTACACTGAAGCTTTCTTT; cdr3_aa: CASSQDSQDYTEAFF; clone_size: few; d_call: NA; v_call: TRBV4-2; j_call: TRBJ1-1
cdr3_nt: TGTGCCAGCAGTCCTAGCGGGGGGGAACATACGCAGTATTTT; cdr3_aa: CASSPSGGEHTQYF; clone_size: NA; d_call: TRBD2; v_call: TRBV2; j_call: TRBJ2-3
cdr3_nt: TGTGCCAGCAGTTTAGACAGGTCCCGCACAGATACGCAGTATTTT; cdr3_aa: CASSLDRSRTDTQYF; clone_size: NA; d_call: NA; v_call: TRBV12-3/TRBV12-4; j_call: TRBJ2-3
cdr3_nt: TGTGCCAGCAGTGAAGAGGGGGCCTCCTACAATGAGCAGTTCTTC; cdr3_aa: CASSEEGASYNEQFF; clone_size: NA; d_call: TRBD1; v_call: TRBV2; j_call: TRBJ2-1
cdr3_nt: TGCGCCAGCAGCCCGCTGGGGGACCCCCTAGGAGATACGCAGTATTTT; cdr3_aa: CASSPLGDPLGDTQYF; clone_size: few; d_call: NA; v_call: TRBV5-1; j_call: TRBJ2-3
cdr3_nt: TGTGCCACCAGCAGGGACAGGATAACCTACGAGCAGTACTTC; cdr3_aa: CATSRDRITYEQYF; clone_size: NA; d_call: TRBD1; v_call: TRBV15; j_call: TRBJ2-7
cdr3_nt: TGTGCCAGCAGCCCAGGCATCGTCGCTAGCACAGATACGCAGTATTTT; cdr3_aa: CASSPGIVASTDTQYF; clone_size: many; d_call: NA; v_call: TRBV7-9; j_call: TRBJ2-3
cdr3_nt: TGTGCCTGCCAGGTTGGGGTCAGCACTGAAGCTTTCTTT; cdr3_aa: CACQVGVSTEAFF; clone_size: few; d_call: NA; v_call: TRBV30; j_call: TRBJ1-1
cdr3_nt: TGTGCCACCAGTGATTTCCCGGACAGTATCCGGTCCGGGGAGCTGTTTTTT; cdr3_aa: CATSDFPDSIRSGELFF; clone_size: few; d_call: NA; v_call: TRBV24-1; j_call: TRBJ2-2
cdr3_nt: TGCAGCGTTGACGGTGGGGCCAACGTCCTGACTTTC; cdr3_aa: CSVDGGANVLTF; clone_size: NA; d_call: NA; v_call: TRBV29-1; j_call: TRBJ2-6
cdr3_nt: TGCAGCGTTTGGAACACTGAAGCTTTCTTT; cdr3_aa: CSVWNTEAFF; clone_size: few; d_call: NA; v_call: TRBV29-1; j_call: TRBJ1-1
cdr3_nt: TGTGCCAGCACCAACGGGCCGTTCTACAATGAGCAGTTCTTC; cdr3_aa: CASTNGPFYNEQFF; clone_size: once; d_call: NA; v_call: TRBV7-9; j_call: TRBJ2-1
cdr3_nt: TGTGCCAGCCTAAACCCCGGAGATGGCTACACCTTC; cdr3_aa: CASLNPGDGYTF; clone_size: few; d_call: NA; v_call: TRBV6-5; j_call: TRBJ1-2
cdr3_nt: TGTGCCAGCAGCGCCCGGGGGGGGCAGCTTACCACAGATACGCAGTATTTT; cdr3_aa: CASSARGGQLTTDTQYF; clone_size: few; d_call: TRBD2; v_call: TRBV9; j_call: TRBJ2-3
cdr3_nt: TGTGCCAGCAGTTTTGGCGGGCGGAGTCCAACGCAGTATTTT; cdr3_aa: CASSFGGRSPTQYF; clone_size: few; d_call: NA; v_call: TRBV27; j_call: TRBJ2-3